What follows are 19 T cell receptor beta chains derived from one specimen sequenced in a study of cytomegalovirus exposure and HLA in healthy donors. In the PCR, 60 Vbeta and 13 Jbeta primers were used. Clones were sequenced by immunoSEQ multiplex PCR, and TCRdb holds only the in-frame ones, with some missing. Counted here are 130,000 to 150,000 clones, around 83% occurring once; the ten biggest clones make up roughly 1.3%. Sequencing used PBMCs. The receptors come from a male donor in good health and CMV-seropositive.

This clone was recorded once. The V and J genes are TRBV11-1 and TRBJ2-7, with a possible D match to TRBD1 (8 bases). The V end was cut by 5 bases, the J end by 2 bases, with 19 bases between. This CDR3 contains 16 residues. Germline loops: CDR1 SGHAT, CDR2 FQDESV (reference sequence). In nucleotides, the CDR3 is TGTGCCAGCAGCACTTGGACAGGGAGGGGGACCTACGAGCAGTACTTC. Translation gives CASSTWTGRGTYEQYF.

This clone came up once. The rearrangement links TRBV11-2 to TRBJ2-3; TRBD2 aligns across 7 bases. The CDR3 runs 17 residues. The germline CDR1 and CDR2 sequences are SGHAT and FQNNGV. Losses at the gene ends were 1 base for V and 3 bases for J; bases not matched to a gene: 10. DNA of the CDR3: TGTGCCAGCAGCTTAGCATTTGGCGGGAGACGGACAGATACGCAGTATTTT. Protein product: CASSLAFGGRRTDTQYF.

This chain connects TRBV5-6 to TRBJ2-3, with D possibly matching TRBD2 (6 bases). CDR1 is SGHDT and CDR2 is YYEEEE in the germline V gene. The CDR3 has 14 amino acids. The V end was cut by 0 bases, the J end by 3 bases, with 8 bases between. CDR3 DNA sequence: TGTGCCAGCAGCTTGGCTAGCGAAACAGATACGCAGTATTTT. Translated, it gives CASSLASETDTQYF.

The rearrangement uses TRBV4-3 and TRBJ2-5; 7 positions match TRBD1. CDR3 length equals 15 residues. Germline V gene data show CDR1 as LGHNA and CDR2 as YSLEER. V was pared by 0 bases and J by 2 bases, with 3 bases of the junction left unmatched. The CDR3 region is CASSQDTGQQETQYF. In nucleotides, the CDR3 is TGCGCCAGCAGCCAAGATACGGGACAGCAAGAGACCCAGTACTTC.

The count of this clone is one. The V and J genes are TRBV6-1 and TRBJ1-5; D might be TRBD1 (5 bases). V was trimmed by 2 bases and J by 3 bases, leaving 14 bases between them. This CDR3 has 16 residues. CDR1 and CDR2 from the germline V gene are MNHNS and SASEGT. DNA for the CDR3: TGTGCCAGCAGTGAACCAGGGTCCCCAACCAATCAGCCCCAGCATTTT. This sequence encodes CASSEPGSPTNQPQHF.

Remarks on this clone: Different DNA sequences within this sample yield the same CDR3. The V gene is TRBV18, the J gene TRBJ2-5; D gene uncertain. Trimming removed 3 bases from V and 2 bases from J, with 4 bases in between. Germline CDR1 and CDR2: KGHSH and LQKENI. The length of the CDR3 is 12 residues. DNA for the CDR3: TGTGCCAGCTCACCTTATCAAGAGACCCAGTACTTC. Its translation: CASSPYQETQYF.

This chain uses TRBV9 with TRBJ1-2; 9 bases map to TRBD1. CDR1 is SGDLS and CDR2 is YYNGEE in the germline V gene. V lost 3 bases to trimming and J lost 8 bases; unmatched junction nucleotides: 11. CDR3 length: 15 residues. The DNA of the CDR3 is TGTGCCAGCAGCGCCATCCGGGACAGGGACGGAGGCTACACCTTC. It is translated as CASSAIRDRDGGYTF.

This sequence joins TRBV2 and TRBJ2-1; TRBD2 aligns across 13 bases. Germline V gene lookup returns CDR1 SNHLY and CDR2 FYNNEI. Trimming at V came to 3 bases and at J to 7 bases, leaving 6 bases not matched to a gene. The CDR3 sequence is 16 residues long. CDR3 sequence (DNA): TGTGCCAGCAGTGAGGCGGGACTAGCGGGGTGGAATGAGCAGTTCTTC. Protein product: CASSEAGLAGWNEQFF.

This clone was seen more than once but under ten times. CDR3 residues: CASSPSSGMRRTQYF. CDR3 DNA sequence: TGTGCCAGCAGTCCCTCTAGCGGGATGAGGCGGACCCAGTACTTC. The chain combines TRBV28 with TRBJ2-5, with 9 bases that match TRBD2. The CDR3 consists of 15 residues. Germline V CDR1 and CDR2: MDHEN, SYDVKM. The junction had 11 bases not matched to a gene; V was cut back by 5 bases and J by 7 bases.

The genes are TRBV10-1 and TRBJ2-1; TRBD1 agrees at 8 bases. J lost 4 bases, V lost 6 bases, and 5 bases had no gene match. Germline CDR1 WNHNN, CDR2 SYGVQD (reference sequence). The CDR3 sequence is 14 residues long. CDR3 sequence: CASSDRGPYNEQFF. The DNA for the CDR3 is TGCGCCAGCAGCGACAGGGGTCCTTACAATGAGCAGTTCTTC.

The V and J genes are TRBV29-1 and TRBJ1-2; no clear D gene. CDR1 and CDR2 from the germline V gene are SQVTM and ANQGSEA. The CDR3 runs to 14 residues. Trimming shortened V by 0 bases and J by 3 bases, and 11 bases separated the two germline ends. CDR3: CSVEDIAQHYGYTF. DNA for the CDR3: TGCAGCGTTGAAGATATCGCACAGCACTATGGCTACACCTTC.

This clone showed up just once. The V and J genes are TRBV2 and TRBJ2-7, with 9 nucleotides matching TRBD2. V lost 8 bases and J lost 2; bases outside the gene matches: 10. The CDR3 contains 15 residues. Germline lookup yields CDR1 SNHLY and CDR2 FYNNEI. In DNA form, the CDR3 reads TGTGCCAGCCAGAAGTTAGCGGGAGAGGCCTACGAGCAGTACTTC. Residues: CASQKLAGEAYEQYF.

The chain couples TRBV5-1 to TRBJ1-5; 8 bases line up with TRBD1. Trimming took 5 bases from V and 5 from J; bases not matched to a gene: 3. The length of the CDR3 is 13 residues. Per germline, CDR1 SGHRS and CDR2 YFSETQ. CDR3 residues: CASRQDRDQPQHF. In nucleotides, the CDR3 is TGCGCCAGCAGACAGGACAGGGATCAGCCCCAGCATTTT.

The rearrangement joins TRBV4-2 to TRBJ2-5; tentative D call: TRBD2 (7 bases). Germline CDR1 and CDR2: LGHNA and YNFKEQ. V lost 4 bases to trimming and J lost 0 bases, with 21 bases between them. This CDR3 comprises 18 residues. CDR3 nucleotide sequence: TGTGCCAGCAGCCCGGGGGGACAAGGAAGAAGTAACCAAGAGACCCAGTACTTC. Residues: CASSPGGQGRSNQETQYF.

The genes are TRBV5-4 and TRBJ2-3; 16 bases fit TRBD2. CDR3 length: 15 residues. After removal of 6 bases from V and 6 bases from J, the junction contained 4 bases not matched to a gene. Looked up from germline, CDR1 is SGHNT and CDR2 is YYREEE (reference sequence). DNA for the CDR3: TGTGCCAGCAAGGGGACTAGCGGGGGGGTGGATACGCAGTATTTT. It translates to CASKGTSGGVDTQYF.

The chain links TRBV27 to TRBJ2-4; TRBD2 is a possible D gene (6 bases). CDR1 is MNHEY, CDR2 SMNVEV, per germline (reference sequence). V lost 2 bases to trimming and J lost 0 bases, with 11 bases between them. The CDR3 totals 16 residues. The CDR3 DNA sequence: TGTGCCAGCAGTTTAAAGCCCGGGGGAGCCAAAAACATTCAGTACTTC. Translating gives CASSLKPGGAKNIQYF.

Details on this clone: At the DNA level, this CDR3 is encoded by other sequences in the same sample as well. This sequence joins TRBV28 and TRBJ2-5; TRBD2 is a possible D gene (5 bases). V shed 3 bases and J shed 4 bases, with 15 bases lying between them. CDR1 and CDR2 (germline): MDHEN, SYDVKM. The length of the CDR3 is 15 residues. CDR3 amino acids: CASSFTGFEGETQYF. The CDR3 bases are TGTGCCAGCAGTTTTACGGGGTTTGAGGGAGAGACCCAGTACTTC.

This clone has a handful of counts. The V call is TRBV6-1, the J call TRBJ1-5; a weak D match, TRBD1 (5 bases). In germline, CDR1 is MNHNS, CDR2 SASEGT. V was shortened by 4 bases and J by 2 bases, with 15 bases between the two germline ends. This CDR3 region has 16 residues. In DNA, the CDR3 is TGTGCCAGCAGTGCCCCAGACACAGGACGCAATCAGCCCCAGCATTTT. Encoded protein: CASSAPDTGRNQPQHF.

The genes are TRBV6-1 and TRBJ1-4, with 9 bases that match TRBD1. In germline, CDR1 is MNHNS, CDR2 SASEGT. J gave up 11 bases and V 4 bases, and 20 bases lay outside the gene matches. The CDR3 is 18 amino acids. CDR3 coding DNA: TGTGCCAGCAGTGCACAGGGGGCGCTAACCGCCCGTGGTTATAAACTGTTTTTT. This translates into CASSAQGALTARGYKLFF.